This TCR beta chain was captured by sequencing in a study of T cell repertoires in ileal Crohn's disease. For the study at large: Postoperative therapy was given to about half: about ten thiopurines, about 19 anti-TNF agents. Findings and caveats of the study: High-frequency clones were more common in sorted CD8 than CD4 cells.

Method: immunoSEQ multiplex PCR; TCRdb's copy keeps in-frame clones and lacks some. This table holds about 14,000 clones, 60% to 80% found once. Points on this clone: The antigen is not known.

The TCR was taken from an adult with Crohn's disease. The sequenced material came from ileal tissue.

CDR3 coding DNA: TGTGCCAGCAGCCCGGGACTAGCGGGGGCCCCCTCCTACGAGCAGTACTTC. Its protein product is CASSPGLAGAPSYEQYF. This chain connects TRBV7-9 to TRBJ2-7; TRBD2 matches 14 bases. Germline CDR1 reads SEHNR; CDR2 reads FQNEAQ (reference sequence). Trimming removed 5 bases from V and 0 bases from J; junction bases left unmatched: 6. This CDR3 spans 17 amino acids. The full variable domain, completed using reference TRBV7-9 and TRBJ2-7, is DTGVSQNPRHKITKRGQNVTFRCDPISEHNRLYWYRQTLGQGPEFLTYFQNEAQLEKSRLLSDRFSAERPKGSFSTLEIQRTEQGDSAMYLCASSPGLAGAPSYEQYFGPGTRLTVT.